This TCR beta chain derives from a study of tumor-infiltrating lymphocytes in primary liver carcinoma. About the study: Tumors measured roughly 4.2 to 10 cm and were stage T1-T3 N0M0.

Unsorted whole blood served as the source of blood RNA, and germline DNA was extracted as well. Production of TCR beta cDNA used 400 to 650 ng total RNA together with a constant-region primer. For TCR beta, libraries were produced by three nested multiplex PCR rounds using slightly modified ARM-PCR. TCRdb recomputed calls from the multiplex PCR reads with MiXCR, one row per CDR3 protein. The sample includes about 180,000 distinct CDR3 sequences, about 60% seen only once; the top ten take approximately 70%. Remarks on this clonotype: Its antigen is unknown.

Study-wide results and limits: Tumors carried a top-250-clone fraction significantly exceeding that of blood (p = 0.039). Among the pair types, tumor region pairs showed more overlap than tumor-adjacent and tumor-blood pairs.

The TCR comes from a middle-aged man with primary liver carcinoma and hepatitis B virus infection. The sequencing input was peripheral blood.

CDR3 amino acids: CASSFTAGMDEQFF. DNA for the CDR3: TGTGCCAGCAGTTTTACAGCAGGGATGGATGAGCAGTTCTTC. The chain joins TRBV12-3 or TRBV12-4 to TRBJ2-1, with D maybe TRBD1 (5 bases). The CDR3 covers 14 residues. Trimming shortened V by 3 bases and J by 8 bases, and 14 bases separated the two germline ends.